This entry lists 28 T cell receptor beta chains sequenced from one sample in a study of CD8+CD57+ T cells in acquired aplastic anemia. Genomic DNA acted as the template from which TCR beta VDJ combination and CDR3 sequence profiling were carried out. TCRdb independently ran MiXCR on the reads; one entry per CDR3 protein. In the table there are some 410,000 distinct CDR3 sequences, about 70% of which are singletons. Input material: sorted CD4+, CD8+, or CD8+CD57+ T cells (not recorded which) from PBMCs. The receptors shown here come from a human donor in good health, serving as a control.

CDR3 in DNA: TGTGCCAGCTGTTCCCGTCCGGGGGAAAAACTATTTTTTCTGTTTTTT. Translated: CASCSRPGEKLFFLFF. The chain combines TRBV7-2 with TRBJ1-4; perhaps TRBD1 as D (5 bases). V dropped 8 bases and J dropped 14 bases, with 30 bases sitting between them. Germline CDR1 SGHTA, CDR2 FQGNSA. The CDR3 runs to 16 residues.

This clonotype was detected once. This rearrangement joins TRBV2 to TRBJ2-3, with a possible D match to TRBD2 (5 bases). Germline V gene sequence: CDR1 SNHLY, CDR2 FYNNEI. The CDR3 spans 16 residues. V lost 6 bases and J 0 bases, leaving 16 bases between the germline ends. The CDR3 reads CASSVVGVPSTDTQYF. CDR3 in DNA: TGTGCCAGCAGCGTGGTCGGGGTACCTAGCACAGATACGCAGTATTTT. The full variable domain, rest sourced from reference TRBV2 and TRBJ2-3, is EPEVTQTPSHQVTQMGQEVILRCVPISNHLYFYWYRQILGQKVEFLVSFYNNEISEKSEIFDDQFSVERPDGSNFTLKIRSTKLEDSAMYFCASSVVGVPSTDTQYFGPGTRLTVL.

This clonotype was seen a handful of times. This chain uses TRBV30 with TRBJ1-4; possible D gene TRBD1, 6 bases. Trimming left V 0 bases short and J 4 bases short, with 12 bases between. The germline V gene has CDR1 GTSNPN and CDR2 SVGIG (reference sequence). There are 15 residues in the CDR3. The CDR3 DNA is TGTGCCTGGAGTGTCGGGGACACCTTTAATGAAAAACTGTTTTTT. Translating it yields CAWSVGDTFNEKLFF. Combining the CDR3 with reference TRBV30 and TRBJ1-4 gives the whole variable domain SQTIHQWPATLVQPVGSPLSLECTVEGTSNPNLYWYRQAAGRGLQLLFYSVGIGQISSEVPQNLSASRPQDRQFILSSKKLLLSDSGFYLCAWSVGDTFNEKLFFGSGTQLSVL.

Turning to this clonotype: Being one base from a much bigger clone, this may be a read error. V is TRBV4-1 and J is TRBJ2-4; possible D gene TRBD2, 5 bases. The CDR3 runs to 18 residues. Germline V CDR1 and CDR2: MGHRA, YSYEKL. CDR3 in amino acids: CASSREGLWLNYPNIQYF. The CDR3 DNA is TGTGCCAGCAGCCGAGAGGGCCTATGGCTGAACTACCCAAACATTCAGTACTTC.

CDR3 sequence (DNA): TGTGCCAGCAGTTACTCGATTGCAGGGCATGGCTACACCTTC. Its translation is CASSYSIAGHGYTF. The chain combines TRBV6-5 with TRBJ1-2; a possible D gene is TRBD1 (5 bases). Germline V CDR1 and CDR2: MNHEY, SVGAGI. V shed 0 bases and J shed 6 bases, with 11 bases lying between them. The CDR3 runs 14 residues.

Points on this clonotype: A much larger clone is a single base away; this may be a read error. The gene calls are TRBV19 and TRBJ2-2, with 7 bases aligning to TRBD1. CDR3 length: 14 amino acids. Per germline, CDR1 LNHDA and CDR2 SQIVND (reference sequence). CDR3 in DNA: TGTGCCAGTTCGAGACAGGGCAACATCGGGGAGCTGTTTTTT. Its protein is CASSRQGNIGELFF.

This chain connects TRBV2 to TRBJ2-7; D is unresolved. The CDR3 consists of 17 residues. The V end was cut by 8 bases, the J end by 3 bases, with 26 bases between. Germline CDR1 SNHLY, CDR2 FYNNEI. The CDR3 loop reads CASHPLLRAPPYYEQYF. The CDR3 DNA is TGTGCCAGCCACCCCTTACTAAGGGCGCCCCCCTACTACGAGCAGTACTTC.

This chain connects TRBV20-1 to TRBJ1-6; D ambiguous. Germline V lookup: CDR1 DFQATT, CDR2 SNEGSKA (reference sequence). The length of the CDR3 is 16 residues. Trimming cost V 4 bases and J 0 bases, with 13 bases left between them. Here the CDR3 reads CSATNHRSSYNSPLHF. The CDR3 DNA follows: TGCAGTGCTACAAACCACCGGAGCTCCTATAATTCACCCCTCCACTTT.

The rearrangement joins TRBV20-1 to TRBJ1-6, with TRBD1 identical over 9 bases. CDR3 size: 16 residues. Germline lookup yields CDR1 DFQATT and CDR2 SNEGSKA (reference sequence). The ends lost 5 bases at V and 5 bases at J; junction bases unmatched: 10. CDR3 nucleotide sequence: TGCAGTGCTGATCGACAGGGGGTATCTGATAATTCACCCCTCCACTTT. Residues: CSADRQGVSDNSPLHF.

Regarding this clonotype: An end of the junction differs from the germline gene, which may be a read error. The V call is TRBV7-2, the J call TRBJ2-2; D gene unclear. The CDR3 spans 14 residues. Germline assignment: CDR1 SGHTA and CDR2 FQGNSA. The CDR3 nucleotides read TGCGCCAGCAGCTCCCTCGACATTACCGGGTGGCTGTTTTTT. Protein: CASSSLDITGWLFF.

This chain links TRBV2 with TRBJ1-1; TRBD1 is a possible D gene (6 bases). Germline V CDR1 and CDR2: SNHLY, FYNNEI. V gave up 5 bases and J gave up 12 bases, with 13 bases separating them. There are 11 residues in the CDR3. As DNA, the CDR3 is TGTGCCAGCAGTCTACAGGGTAACTCTTTCTTT. It yields the protein CASSLQGNSFF.

This chain uses TRBV7-2 with TRBJ1-2; D gene uncertain. CDR1 and CDR2 (germline): SGHTA, FQGNSA. Trimming removed 6 bases from V and 13 bases from J, with 27 bases in between. The CDR3 is 15 amino acids. The CDR3 is CASSYPSAYTEAFTF. DNA for the CDR3: TGTGCCAGCAGTTACCCTAGCGCGTACACTGAAGCTTTCACCTTC.

J is TRBJ1-1 and V is TRBV2; D remains unclear. The CDR3 runs to 15 residues. Germline CDR1 reads SNHLY; CDR2 reads FYNNEI. V was pared by 5 bases and J by 4 bases, with 17 bases between. CDR3 bases: TGTGCCAGCAGTTGGGTAGCTTTAAGGGTCACTGAAGCTTTCTTT. Amino acids: CASSWVALRVTEAFF.

This clonotype was detected only a few times. The chain employs TRBV6-2 or TRBV6-3 and TRBJ1-6, with TRBD1 identical over 8 bases. CDR1 and CDR2 from the germline V gene are MNHEY and SVGEGT. The V segment lost 6 bases and the J segment 7 bases; nucleotides outside the gene matches: 5. This CDR3 comprises 14 residues. Here the CDR3 DNA reads TGTGCCAGCAGCCTGGGACAGGAGAATTCACCCCTCCACTTT. This codes for CASSLGQENSPLHF.

The chain links TRBV15 to TRBJ1-5; D unclear. Trimming stripped 2 bases from V and 0 bases from J, with 11 bases between. Per the germline V gene, CDR1 is LNHNV and CDR2 is YYDKDF (reference sequence). The CDR3 contains 16 residues. For the CDR3, the DNA is TGTGCCACCAGCAGAATATTGGTAAATAGCAATCAGCCCCAGCATTTT. The encoded protein is CATSRILVNSNQPQHF.

This clonotype was seen many times. The chain carries TRBV20-1 and TRBJ2-5, with D hard to call. Germline CDR1 reads DFQATT; CDR2 reads SNEGSKA (reference sequence). The ends were cut back, 3 bases at V and 3 bases at J, with 14 bases in the middle. The CDR3 extends over 14 amino acids. CDR3 amino acids: CSASRIDAKETQYF. The DNA for the CDR3 is TGCAGTGCTAGCAGAATCGATGCGAAAGAGACCCAGTACTTC.

This clonotype was detected only once. The chain uses TRBV5-4 and TRBJ1-1, with D possibly being TRBD1 (6 bases). Per the germline V gene, CDR1 is SGHNT and CDR2 is YYREEE (reference sequence). V gave up 4 bases and J gave up 2 bases, with 12 bases separating them. CDR3 length: 14 residues. Here the CDR3 reads CASSPAGHNTEAFF. The CDR3 region has the DNA TGTGCCAGCAGCCCCGCGGGACACAACACTGAAGCTTTCTTT.

About this clonotype: An end of the junction differs from the germline gene, which may be a read error. This CDR3 is CASNPRDLLTYTQYF. The CDR3 DNA reads TGTGCCAGCAACCCACGCGACTTACTCACATATACGCAGTATTTT. The genes are TRBV7-2 and TRBJ2-3, with D uncertain. In germline, CDR1 is SGHTA, CDR2 FQGNSA. This CDR3 comprises 15 residues. The full variable domain, in which reference TRBV7-2 and TRBJ2-3 provide the parts outside the CDR3, is GAGVSQSPSNKVTEKGKDVELRCDPISGHTALYWYRQSLGQGLEFLIYFQGNSAPDKSGLPSDRFSAERTGGSVSTLTIQRTQQEDSAVYLCASNPRDLLTYTQYFGPGTRLTVL.

Comment on this clonotype: Without the conserved terminal phenylalanine or tryptophan, this CDR3 likely stems from a read error. The DNA is omitted, as the CDR3 cannot be located on it reliably, and the CDR3 follows TCRdb's listing. J is TRBJ2-3 and V is TRBV7-2; the table assigns TRBD1, which was not confirmed against the DNA. CDR1 SGHTA and CDR2 FQGNSA come from the germline V gene. Inclusive of both ends, the CDR3 amounts to 11 amino acids. The CDR3 sequence: CASSLSPGQKD.

About this clonotype itself: The junction and the germline gene differ at one end; a read error may be behind it. V is TRBV5-1 and J is TRBJ1-1; 11 positions match TRBD1. The CDR3 extends over 14 amino acids. CDR1 and CDR2 from the germline V gene are SGHRS and YFSETQ. This CDR3 reads CATSLGQGDSEAFF. The CDR3 region has the DNA TGCGCCACCAGCTTGGGACAGGGGGATTCTGAAGCTTTCTTT.

This clonotype came up many times. This sequence joins TRBV7-2 and TRBJ2-3; D is ambiguous. Trimming cost V 5 bases and J 7 bases, with 13 bases left between them. The CDR3 extends over 13 amino acids. CDR1 is SGHTA and CDR2 is FQGNSA in the germline V gene. The CDR3 region is CASSESTHHTQYF. DNA of the CDR3: TGTGCCAGCAGCGAAAGTACCCATCATACGCAGTATTTT.

This clonotype was picked up one time. Because it lacks the conserved phenylalanine or tryptophan at the end, this CDR3 is likely a read error. The DNA is left out, because the CDR3 cannot be placed on it with certainty; the CDR3 is given as TCRdb lists it. The rearrangement links TRBV19 to TRBJ2-7; the table names TRBD1, a call not compared with the DNA. Germline CDR1 LNHDA, CDR2 SQIVND (reference sequence). The CDR3 is 13 amino acids long, termini counted. Here the CDR3 reads CASSSRDRPTSST.

This clonotype was detected once. At one of its ends the junction is not consistent with the germline gene, which may arise from a read error. The chain has TRBV2 and TRBJ2-7, with D possibly TRBD2 on 5 matching bases. The CDR3 runs to 14 residues. The V gene's germline CDR1 is SNHLY and CDR2 FYNNEI. CDR3 DNA sequence: TGTGCCAGCAGCGGAGGCTTTTTTTCTACCGGGCAGTACTTT. Translated: CASSGGFFSTGQYF. The variable domain in full, with the rest retrieved from reference TRBV2 and TRBJ2-7, is EPEVTQTPSHQVTQMGQEVILRCVPISNHLYFYWYRQILGQKVEFLVSFYNNEISEKSEIFDDQFSVERPDGSNFTLKIRSTKLEDSAMYFCASSGGFFSTGQYFGPGTRLTVT.

CDR3 nucleotide sequence: TGCGCCAGCAGCTTGTCAGGGGGAACAGAGCAGTTCTTC. This sequence encodes CASSLSGGTEQFF. V and J are TRBV5-1 and TRBJ2-1; 7 nucleotides align to TRBD1. J was trimmed by 10 bases and V by 1 base; bases with no gene match: 5. This CDR3 has 13 amino acids. Looked up from germline, CDR1 is SGHRS and CDR2 is YFSETQ. Filled out from reference TRBV5-1 and TRBJ2-1, the complete variable domain reads KAGVTQTPRYLIKTRGQQVTLSCSPISGHRSVSWYQQTPGQGLQFLFEYFSETQRNKGNFPGRFSGRQFSNSRSEMNVSTLELGDSALYLCASSLSGGTEQFFGPGTRLTVL.

In this sample, this clonotype turned up a few times. This chain links TRBV4-3 with TRBJ1-2, with D hard to call. The germline V gene has CDR1 LGHNA and CDR2 YSLEER. There are 11 residues in the CDR3. V lost 4 bases, J lost 7 bases, and 7 bases lay in between. CDR3 bases: TGCGCCAGCAGCCCCACGGCTGGCTACACCTTC. It codes for CASSPTAGYTF.

In regard to this clonotype: The junction and the germline gene differ at one end; a read error may be behind it. The chain uses TRBV7-2 and TRBJ2-2, with a weak D call TRBD1 (6 bases). The germline gives CDR1 SGHTA, CDR2 FQGNSA. The CDR3 contains 14 residues. The CDR3 nucleotides read TGTGCCAGCAGCGGAGGACCAGCGGCAGGGGAGCCGTTTTTT. It is translated as CASSGGPAAGEPFF. Variable domain in full (rest from reference TRBV7-2 and TRBJ2-2): GAGVSQSPSNKVTEKGKDVELRCDPISGHTALYWYRQSLGQGLEFLIYFQGNSAPDKSGLPSDRFSAERTGGSVSTLTIQRTQQEDSAVYLCASSGGPAAGEPFFGEGSRLTVL.

The count of this clonotype is one. Just one base apart from a much larger clone, this may be a read error. The genes are TRBV5-1 and TRBJ2-7; 8 bases agree with TRBD2. Germline assignment: CDR1 SGHRS and CDR2 YFSETQ. The CDR3 is made up of 15 amino acids. The CDR3 bases are TGTGCCAGCAGCTCCAGCGGGGGTGACTACAATGAGCAGTACTTC. As protein: CASSSSGGDYNEQYF.

V gene TRBV12-3 or TRBV12-4 combines with J gene TRBJ2-7; the match to TRBD2 covers 7 bases. There are 15 residues in the CDR3. Germline trimming cut 7 bases from V and 13 bases from J; bases unmatched to any gene: 22. Here the CDR3 reads CASTTRQRGNGYTYF. In nucleotides, the CDR3 is TGTGCCAGCACCACACGACAGCGGGGCAATGGCTACACCTACTTC.